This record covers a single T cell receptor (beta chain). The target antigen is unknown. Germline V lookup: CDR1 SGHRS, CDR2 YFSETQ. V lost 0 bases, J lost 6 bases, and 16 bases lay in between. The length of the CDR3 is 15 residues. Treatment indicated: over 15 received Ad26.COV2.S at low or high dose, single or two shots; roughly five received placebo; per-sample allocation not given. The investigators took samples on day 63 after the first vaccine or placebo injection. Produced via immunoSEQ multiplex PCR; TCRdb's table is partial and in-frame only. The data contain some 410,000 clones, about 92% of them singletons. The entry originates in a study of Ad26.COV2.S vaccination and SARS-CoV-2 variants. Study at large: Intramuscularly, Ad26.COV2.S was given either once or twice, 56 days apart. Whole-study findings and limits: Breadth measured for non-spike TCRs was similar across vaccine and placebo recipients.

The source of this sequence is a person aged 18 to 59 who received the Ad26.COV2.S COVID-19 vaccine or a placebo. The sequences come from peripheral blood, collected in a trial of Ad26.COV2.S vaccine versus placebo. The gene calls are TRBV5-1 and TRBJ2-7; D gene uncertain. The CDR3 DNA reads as TGCGCCAGCAGCTTGGCCGCCGACGGTGTGGGCGAGCAGTACTTC. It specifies CASSLAADGVGEQYF.